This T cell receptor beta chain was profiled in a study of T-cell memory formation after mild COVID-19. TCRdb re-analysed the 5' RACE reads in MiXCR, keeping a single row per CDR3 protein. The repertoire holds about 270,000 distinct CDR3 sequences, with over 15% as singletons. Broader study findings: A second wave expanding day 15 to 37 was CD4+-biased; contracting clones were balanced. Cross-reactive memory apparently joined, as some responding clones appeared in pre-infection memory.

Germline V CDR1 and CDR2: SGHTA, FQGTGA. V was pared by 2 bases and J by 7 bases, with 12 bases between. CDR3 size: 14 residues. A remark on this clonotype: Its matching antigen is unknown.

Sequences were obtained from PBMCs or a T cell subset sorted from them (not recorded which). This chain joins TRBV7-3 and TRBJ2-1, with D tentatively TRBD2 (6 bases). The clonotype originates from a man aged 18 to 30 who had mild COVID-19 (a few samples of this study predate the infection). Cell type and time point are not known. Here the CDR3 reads CASSLVGGGNEQFF. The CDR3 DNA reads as TGTGCCAGCAGCTTAGTCGGGGGAGGTAATGAGCAGTTCTTC. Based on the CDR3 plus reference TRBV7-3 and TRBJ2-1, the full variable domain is GAGVSQTPSNKVTEKGKYVELRCDPISGHTALYWYRQSLGQGPEFLIYFQGTGAADDSGLPNDRFFAVRPEGSVSTLKIQRTERGDSAVYLCASSLVGGGNEQFFGPGTRLTVL.